Below are 4 T cell receptor beta chains sequenced from a single sample in a study of cytomegalovirus exposure and HLA in healthy donors (dated by TCRdb to about 2017). The method was the immunoSEQ multiplex PCR assay. A mixture of 60 forward primers for TCR Vbeta segments and 13 reverse primers for TCR Jbeta segments was used in the multiplex PCR. The table was pulled from immuneACCESS by TCRdb, which kept in-frame rearrangements only. Such tables lose some clones; where checked, under half of the loss comes from unresolved V genes, and the rest has no known cause. The sample records roughly 100,000 clones, under 85% of which are singletons. The leading ten clones occupy 1.3% of the sample. Specimen: PBMCs. The receptor source for this set is a man aged 35-49 years in good health and CMV-seronegative.

The rearrangement joins TRBV7-8 to TRBJ1-1; 9 nucleotides align to TRBD1. Germline CDR1 and CDR2: SGHVS and FQNEAQ. The CDR3 runs 15 residues. The ends lost 5 bases at V and 0 bases at J; junction bases unmatched: 4. The CDR3 DNA sequence: TGTGCCAGCAGCGTCGGGACAGGGATGAACACTGAAGCTTTCTTT. Its protein product is CASSVGTGMNTEAFF. Together with reference TRBV7-8 and TRBJ1-1, the CDR3 gives the full variable domain: GAGVSQSPRYKVAKRGQDVALRCDPISGHVSLFWYQQALGQGPEFLTYFQNEAQLDKSGLPSDRFFAERPEGSVSTLKIQRTQQEDSAVYLCASSVGTGMNTEAFFGQGTRLTVV.

The V call is TRBV30, the J call TRBJ2-7, with TRBD2 as a possible D gene (6 bases). The CDR3 runs 14 residues. The germline V gene encodes CDR1 GTSNPN and CDR2 SVGIG (reference sequence). Between the trimmed V and J ends, which lost 5 bases and 3 bases, there was a span of 17 bases. The CDR3 reads CAWEGRGEGYEQYF. As DNA, the CDR3 is TGTGCCTGGGAGGGGCGGGGAGAGGGCTACGAGCAGTACTTC.

In its sample, this clone was seen once. The chain recombines TRBV4-2 with TRBJ1-3; D is unclear. The V end lost 8 bases, the J end lost 3 bases, and 11 bases lay between the germline ends. There are 13 residues in the CDR3. The V gene's germline CDR1 is LGHNA and CDR2 YNFKEQ. CDR3 sequence reads: CASRERDGNTIYF. As DNA, the CDR3 is TGTGCCAGCCGGGAGCGTGATGGAAACACCATATATTTT.

J is TRBJ1-2 and V is TRBV18; TRBD1 agrees at 7 bases. V dropped 5 bases and J dropped 4; count of bases not matched to a gene: 4. CDR3 size: 13 residues. Germline V gene data show CDR1 as KGHSH and CDR2 as LQKENI. The CDR3 here is CASSTGQAYGYTF. CDR3 sequence (DNA): TGTGCCAGCTCAACCGGACAGGCCTATGGCTACACCTTC. Together with reference TRBV18 and TRBJ1-2, the CDR3 gives the full variable domain: NAGVMQNPRHLVRRRGQEARLRCSPMKGHSHVYWYRQLPEEGLKFMVYLQKENIIDESGMPKERFSAEFPKEGPSILRIQQVVRGDSAAYFCASSTGQAYGYTFGSGTRLTVV.